The 13 T cell receptor beta chains in this list originate from one sample, sequenced in a study of cytomegalovirus exposure and HLA in healthy donors. The data were produced by immunoSEQ multiplex PCR, yet TCRdb's version contains in-frame clones alone and is incomplete. Of about 150,000 clones listed, about 86% are singletons. The sample taken for sequencing was PBMCs. The receptors come from a human donor in good health.

V is TRBV2 and J is TRBJ2-6; D may be TRBD1 (6 bases). The CDR3 consists of 18 residues. Germline assignment: CDR1 SNHLY and CDR2 FYNNEI. The germline V and J ends were trimmed by 2 bases and 0 bases, with 14 bases remaining between them. This CDR3 reads CASSEFWTAVSGANVLTF. DNA of the CDR3: TGTGCCAGCAGTGAATTTTGGACAGCGGTCTCTGGGGCCAACGTCCTGACTTTC.

The rearrangement uses TRBV6-6 and TRBJ1-5; D possibly corresponds to TRBD1 (5 bases). CDR1 and CDR2 from the germline V gene are MNHNY and SVGAGI (reference sequence). The CDR3 sequence is 14 residues long. V was pared by 4 bases and J by 3 bases, with 10 bases between. CDR3 protein: CASSSGGFNQPQHF. The CDR3 nucleotides read TGTGCCAGCAGTTCCGGGGGATTCAATCAGCCCCAGCATTTT.

CDR3 sequence reads: CSAKRSDEKLFF. In DNA form, the CDR3 reads TGCAGCGCAAAACGGAGCGATGAAAAACTGTTTTTT. This chain joins TRBV29-1 and TRBJ1-4; no definite D call. V shed 7 bases and J shed 6 bases, with 12 bases lying between them. The germline V gene encodes CDR1 SQVTM and CDR2 ANQGSEA. The CDR3 loop spans 12 amino acids.

This chain connects TRBV6-5 to TRBJ1-2; 8 bases line up with TRBD1. This CDR3 has 15 residues. Per germline, CDR1 MNHEY and CDR2 SVGAGI. V dropped 6 bases and J dropped 5; count of bases not matched to a gene: 11. CDR3 sequence: CASSRFGTGRYGYTF. CDR3 DNA sequence: TGTGCCAGCAGCCGTTTCGGGACAGGTCGATATGGCTACACCTTC.

J is TRBJ2-7 and V is TRBV11-1; no clear D. The CDR3 totals 14 residues. CDR1 and CDR2 (germline): SGHAT, FQDESV (reference sequence). Trimming took 3 bases from V and 3 from J, leaving 12 bases between them. Here the CDR3 reads CASSLGSTHYEQYF. The CDR3 DNA follows: TGTGCCAGCAGCTTGGGCAGTACCCACTACGAGCAGTACTTC.

This chain joins TRBV28 and TRBJ2-7, with D tentatively TRBD1 (5 bases). Germline CDR1 is MDHEN and CDR2 is SYDVKM. This CDR3 is built from 14 residues. V gave up 2 bases and J gave up 1 base, with 9 bases separating them. The CDR3 sequence is CASSLQTESYEQYF. DNA of the CDR3: TGTGCCAGCAGTTTACAGACAGAATCCTACGAGCAGTACTTC.

The rearrangement links TRBV10-2 to TRBJ2-7, with 10 nucleotides matching TRBD2. The CDR3 has 12 amino acids. Looked up from germline, CDR1 is WSHSY and CDR2 is SAAADI. The ends lost 9 bases at V and 3 bases at J; junction bases unmatched: 2. As DNA, the CDR3 is TGCGCCAGTAGCGGGGGGCGCTACGAGCAGTACTTC. It codes for CASSGGRYEQYF.

This rearrangement joins TRBV29-1 to TRBJ1-1; 7 nucleotides agree with TRBD1. Germline lookup yields CDR1 SQVTM and CDR2 ANQGSEA. The CDR3 consists of 12 residues. The ends lost 7 bases at V and 5 bases at J; junction bases unmatched: 7. The CDR3 DNA reads as TGCAGCGCCTCTCAGGGGGAGACTGAAGCTTTCTTT. Translation: CSASQGETEAFF.

The chain combines TRBV6-5 with TRBJ2-7; 7 positions match TRBD2. The CDR3 contains 15 residues. CDR1 is MNHEY and CDR2 is SVGAGI in the germline V gene. Losses at the gene ends were 5 bases for V and 2 bases for J; bases not matched to a gene: 9. CDR3 DNA: TGTGCCAGCAGTGCATCGGGACTAAAACCCTACGAGCAGTACTTC. It translates to CASSASGLKPYEQYF.

This clone has a single count. The V gene is TRBV5-4, the J gene TRBJ2-5; 9 nucleotides agree with TRBD1. V gave up 4 bases and J gave up 0 bases; unmatched junction bases: 4. Germline lookup yields CDR1 SGHNT and CDR2 YYREEE (reference sequence). The length of the CDR3 is 15 residues. This chain's CDR3 is CASSRDRGNQETQYF. The CDR3 nucleotides are TGTGCCAGCAGCCGTGACAGGGGGAACCAAGAGACCCAGTACTTC.

The chain couples TRBV6-1 to TRBJ2-7; D unclear. Trimming left V 5 bases short and J 4 bases short, with 9 bases between. The CDR3 runs to 12 residues. Germline CDR1 MNHNS, CDR2 SASEGT. The CDR3 nucleotides read TGTGCCAGCAGTCCCGTTAAATACGAGCAGTACTTC. This codes for CASSPVKYEQYF.

The sample holds one count of this clone. V usage is TRBV9 and J usage is TRBJ2-2; 8 bases agree with TRBD2. The V gene end was trimmed by 0 bases and the J gene end by 2 bases; junction bases not matched to a gene: 3. The CDR3 length is 16 residues. The V gene's germline CDR1 is SGDLS and CDR2 YYNGEE. The CDR3 sequence is CASSVAAGVNTGELFF. CDR3 nucleotides: TGTGCCAGCAGCGTAGCAGCGGGGGTAAACACCGGGGAGCTGTTTTTT.

This chain links TRBV25-1 with TRBJ1-6, with 8 bases matching TRBD1. Germline V gene data show CDR1 as MGHDK and CDR2 as SYGVNS. The CDR3 is 15 amino acids. V was pared by 8 bases and J by 4 bases, with 7 bases of the junction left unmatched. The CDR3 region is CASGSGQAYNSPLHF. The DNA for the CDR3 is TGTGCCAGCGGGTCGGGACAGGCGTATAATTCACCCCTCCACTTT.